The clone carrying this T cell receptor beta chain was recorded a few times. The data were obtained in a study of blood T cell repertoires in COVID-19. The wider study: Acute and convalescent COVID-19 samples came from the United States, Italy and Spain. The analysed material was cDNA or gDNA that came from T cells, B-cell-depleted T cells, or PBMCs.

The CDR3 length is 17 residues. J gave up 6 bases and V 1 base, and 7 bases lay outside the gene matches. CDR1 and CDR2 (germline): SEHNR, FQNEAQ (reference sequence). Methods used by the authors: Reference gene primer amplification in the assay estimated nucleated cell counts. This table comes from immunoSEQ multiplex PCR, and its TCRdb copy is limited to in-frame clones, with some not included. D and trimming were read from the DNA, whereas the V and J calls and clone size are those reported in that table. There are 130,000 to 150,000 clones in the sample; around nine tenths occur only once, and less than 2% lies in the top ten.

The clonotype originates from a woman aged 45-65 years with acute or convalescent COVID-19. The sequencing input was peripheral blood. The chain recombines TRBV7-9 with TRBJ2-7, with 15 bases that match TRBD2. The CDR3 is CASSLGGSGLAGGEQYF. The CDR3 bases are TGTGCCAGCAGCTTAGGTGGGTCGGGACTAGCGGGGGGCGAGCAGTACTTC.